Below, 26 T cell receptor beta chains from the same sample are listed, as sequenced in a study of graft-versus-host responses after intestinal transplantation (dated by TCRdb to about 2021). Dithiothreitol, EDTA incubations and collagenase D digestion were used to isolate intraepithelial and lamina propria lymphocytes from graft specimens. Libraries were built with the immunoSEQ multiplex PCR assay. TCRdb's version of the immuneACCESS table is confined to in-frame rearrangements and falls short of the full clone set. An unresolved V gene accounts for under half of the shortfall where checked; the remainder is of unknown origin. The sample data list approximately 8,800 clones, and about 74% of these were observed just once. The biggest ten clones account for around 30% of the sample. The input for sequencing was ileum tissue, taken 494 days after intestinal transplant. These receptors all stem from a human patient who received an intestinal transplant, so some T cells may come from the graft donor.

This clone was recorded once. The J gene is TRBJ1-4, the V gene TRBV18, with D maybe TRBD1 (6 bases). Germline CDR1 and CDR2: KGHSH and LQKENI. V was clipped by 6 bases and J by 5 bases, with 19 bases between them. This CDR3 is built from 16 residues. CDR3 coding DNA: TGTGCCAGCTCGGCAGGACTGCCGGGGGCGAATGAAAAACTGTTTTTT. It yields the protein CASSAGLPGANEKLFF.

This clone was picked up a small number of times. The chain is built from TRBV11-3 and TRBJ2-3, with D possibly being TRBD2 (6 bases). Per the germline V gene, CDR1 is SGHNT and CDR2 is YENEEA. This CDR3 region has 17 residues. The V gene lost 5 bases and the J gene lost 1 base, with 19 bases spanning the gap. The CDR3 region is CASSGGGASTGTDTQYF. CDR3 sequence (DNA): TGTGCCAGCAGCGGCGGAGGGGCTAGCACGGGCACAGATACGCAGTATTTT.

The V and J genes are TRBV5-4 and TRBJ2-2; TRBD2 matches 10 bases. The germline V gene has CDR1 SGHNT and CDR2 YYREEE (reference sequence). J gave up 6 bases and V 10 bases, and 6 bases lay outside the gene matches. The CDR3 is made up of 13 amino acids. This CDR3 reads CALAGVVSGELFF. CDR3 sequence (DNA): TGTGCCCTAGCGGGAGTCGTATCCGGGGAGCTGTTTTTT. The full variable domain, completed using reference TRBV5-4 and TRBJ2-2, is ETGVTQSPTHLIKTRGQQVTLRCSSQSGHNTVSWYQQALGQGPQFIFQYYREEENGRGNFPPRFSGLQFPNYSSELNVNALELDDSALYLCALAGVVSGELFFGEGSRLTVL.

The chain combines TRBV5-1 with TRBJ2-7, with D hard to call. V lost 0 bases and J lost 2, with 6 bases in between. Germline CDR1 reads SGHRS; CDR2 reads YFSETQ. The CDR3 has 13 residues. In DNA form, the CDR3 reads TGCGCCAGCAGCTTGGTGGGGACCTACGAGCAGTACTTC. Encoded protein: CASSLVGTYEQYF. Full variable domain (rest looked up from reference TRBV5-1 and TRBJ2-7): KAGVTQTPRYLIKTRGQQVTLSCSPISGHRSVSWYQQTPGQGLQFLFEYFSETQRNKGNFPGRFSGRQFSNSRSEMNVSTLELGDSALYLCASSLVGTYEQYFGPGTRLTVT.

In its sample, this clone was seen a few times. The genes are TRBV2 and TRBJ2-3; TRBD2 matches 9 bases. Unmatched junction bases numbered 15, after V lost 8 bases and J lost 6 bases. Germline V gene data show CDR1 as SNHLY and CDR2 as FYNNEI. This CDR3 comprises 16 residues. The CDR3 reads CASRLLAGSAGDTQYF. The CDR3 DNA sequence: TGTGCCAGCCGTCTTCTAGCGGGATCGGCTGGTGATACGCAGTATTTT.

The chain uses TRBV6-1 and TRBJ2-7; 14 nucleotides line up with TRBD2. CDR1 MNHNS and CDR2 SASEGT come from the germline V gene. The CDR3 is made up of 15 amino acids. Trimming removed 11 bases from V and 5 bases from J; junction bases left unmatched: 11. CDR3 sequence (DNA): TGTGCCGGGGGGCCGGGACTAGCGGGAGTTAACGAGCAGTACTTC. Translation gives CAGGPGLAGVNEQYF.

The chain links TRBV6-1 to TRBJ1-6; D is unresolved. CDR3 size: 14 residues. Germline lookup yields CDR1 MNHNS and CDR2 SASEGT. V lost 1 base and J 9 bases, leaving 10 bases between the germline ends. The CDR3: CASSEVWGSSPLHF. CDR3 nucleotide sequence: TGTGCCAGCAGTGAAGTCTGGGGTTCTTCACCCCTCCACTTT.

The rearrangement joins TRBV2 to TRBJ2-3; D unclear. Germline assignment: CDR1 SNHLY and CDR2 FYNNEI. The CDR3 covers 12 residues. Trimming took 0 bases from V and 6 from J, leaving 4 bases between them. This chain's CDR3 is CASSEAGDTQYF. The CDR3, as DNA: TGTGCCAGCAGTGAAGCGGGGGATACGCAGTATTTT.

The chain combines TRBV7-9 with TRBJ2-7; 7 bases map to TRBD1. Germline V CDR1 and CDR2: SEHNR, FQNEAQ (reference sequence). V lost 1 base, J lost 7 bases, and 7 bases stayed unmatched. The CDR3 has 14 residues. In DNA, the CDR3 is TGTGCCAGCAGCTTAGATAGGGGGCGCCGGGAGCAGTACTTC. Translated, it gives CASSLDRGRREQYF.

This chain links TRBV5-6 with TRBJ2-1; 10 bases agree with TRBD2. The germline gives CDR1 SGHDT, CDR2 YYEEEE. The CDR3 is 16 amino acids. J lost 6 bases, V lost 2 bases, and 8 bases had no gene match. CDR3 in DNA: TGTGCCAGCAGCTTCCTAGCGGGAGAAGCCACCAATGAGCAGTTCTTC. Residues: CASSFLAGEATNEQFF.

The chain has TRBV19 and TRBJ2-7; possible D gene TRBD2, 6 bases. Trimming removed 0 bases at V and 3 bases at J, with 15 bases between. Germline V lookup: CDR1 LNHDA, CDR2 SQIVND (reference sequence). The CDR3 contains 16 residues. The CDR3 DNA sequence: TGTGCCAGTAGTATAGATTTCTCGGGAGTCGGCTACGAGCAGTACTTC. It specifies CASSIDFSGVGYEQYF. Full variable domain (rest looked up from reference TRBV19 and TRBJ2-7): DGGITQSPKYLFRKEGQNVTLSCEQNLNHDAMYWYRQDPGQGLRLIYYSQIVNDFQKGDIAEGYSVSREKKESFPLTVTSAQKNPTAFYLCASSIDFSGVGYEQYFGPGTRLTVT.

V and J are TRBV28 and TRBJ2-5, with unresolved D. The J call may be mistaken, given a closer DNA end match to TRBJ2-7. Germline CDR1 MDHEN, CDR2 SYDVKM. The CDR3 extends over 14 amino acids. The CDR3 region has the DNA TGTGCCAGCAGTTTGACGGGTAACTCCTACGAGCAGTACTTC. Amino acids: CASSLTGNSYEQYF.

This clone was detected once. The V gene is TRBV19, the J gene TRBJ1-5; D call uncertain. CDR1 and CDR2 (germline): LNHDA, SQIVND (reference sequence). The CDR3 covers 13 residues. The V end lost 0 bases, the J end lost 6 bases, and 6 bases lay between the germline ends. Written as DNA, the CDR3 is TGTGCCAGTAGTATAGAGGGCCCTCAGCCCCAGCATTTT. Translation gives CASSIEGPQPQHF.

The rearrangement uses TRBV7-9 and TRBJ2-1, with D maybe TRBD1 (7 bases). The germline V gene has CDR1 SEHNR and CDR2 FQNEAQ (reference sequence). The CDR3 is made up of 14 amino acids. V lost 2 bases and J lost 8, with 13 bases in between. The CDR3 reads CASSLRRGQDEQFF. CDR3 DNA: TGTGCCAGCAGCTTAAGGAGGGGGCAGGATGAGCAGTTCTTC.

The rearrangement links TRBV7-9 to TRBJ2-2; 11 nucleotides match TRBD2. Germline CDR1 SEHNR, CDR2 FQNEAQ (reference sequence). V was clipped by 4 bases and J by 4 bases; unmatched bases: 14. This CDR3 is built from 19 residues. DNA of the CDR3: TGTGCCAGCAGCTCAAGAATAGCGGGGGGGCCGAGTAGCACCGGGGAGCTGTTTTTT. It encodes CASSSRIAGGPSSTGELFF.

The chain is built from TRBV11-3 and TRBJ2-7; 9 positions agree with TRBD1. The length of the CDR3 is 14 residues. The V and J ends lost 5 bases and 2 bases, in that order; junction bases with no gene match: 4. Germline assignment: CDR1 SGHNT and CDR2 YENEEA. CDR3 in amino acids: CASSADRGPYEQYF. The CDR3 nucleotides read TGTGCCAGCAGCGCGGACAGGGGACCCTACGAGCAGTACTTC.

A single count supports this clone. The chain has TRBV6-5 and TRBJ2-2, with TRBD1 identical over 7 bases. With V trimmed by 2 bases and J by 1 base, 1 base remained unmatched. Germline CDR1 reads MNHEY; CDR2 reads SVGAGI. The CDR3 is 15 amino acids. This chain's CDR3 is CASSYRQGNTGELFF. The CDR3 DNA sequence: TGTGCCAGCAGTTACCGACAGGGGAACACCGGGGAGCTGTTTTTT.

By its share, this clone is medium-sized (0.01 to 0.1%). The chain employs TRBV19 and TRBJ1-1; possibly TRBD1 for D (5 bases). This CDR3 has 14 amino acids. Looked up from germline, CDR1 is LNHDA and CDR2 is SQIVND (reference sequence). The ends were cut back, 6 bases at V and 3 bases at J, with 14 bases in the middle. The CDR3 loop reads CASRAHGGDTEAFF. In DNA form, the CDR3 reads TGTGCCAGTAGGGCACATGGAGGGGACACTGAAGCTTTCTTT.

In its sample, this clone ranks as medium-sized. Written as DNA, the CDR3 is TGTGCCAGTAGGATGACACAGGGTATGATCGGAAACACCATATATTTT. Translated, it gives CASRMTQGMIGNTIYF. The chain uses TRBV19 and TRBJ1-3; TRBD1 is a possible D gene (6 bases). The V and J ends lost 6 bases and 4 bases respectively, with 19 bases between them. The CDR3 is 16 residues long. Germline loops: CDR1 LNHDA, CDR2 SQIVND (reference sequence).

The chain uses TRBV15 and TRBJ2-2, with D tentatively TRBD1 or TRBD2 (5 bases each). Trimming cost V 2 bases and J 6 bases, with 22 bases left between them. This CDR3 is built from 18 residues. From germline, CDR1 is LNHNV and CDR2 YYDKDF (reference sequence). DNA of the CDR3: TGTGCCACCAGCAGAACAAAACAAACCGGGACGGTCTCCGGGGAGCTGTTTTTT. The encoded protein is CATSRTKQTGTVSGELFF.

This clone was found a few times. The chain has TRBV11-3 and TRBJ1-3; maybe TRBD1 (6 bases). Trimming pared 5 bases from V and 3 bases from J, leaving 20 bases between. Per germline, CDR1 SGHNT and CDR2 YENEEA. CDR3 length: 17 residues. In nucleotides, the CDR3 is TGTGCCAGCAGCATTTCCAGGGGAGGGATTCTTGGAAACACCATATATTTT. Translating it yields CASSISRGGILGNTIYF.

This sequence joins TRBV2 and TRBJ1-5; TRBD1 matches 9 bases. Germline assignment: CDR1 SNHLY and CDR2 FYNNEI. The CDR3 is made up of 14 amino acids. V lost 6 bases to trimming and J lost 4 bases; unmatched junction nucleotides: 4. The CDR3 is CASRGTGKNQPQHF. The CDR3 bases are TGTGCCAGCAGAGGGACAGGGAAGAATCAGCCCCAGCATTTT.

In its sample, this clone was seen once. The V gene is TRBV9, the J gene TRBJ2-3; TRBD2 agrees at 8 bases. V lost 4 bases and J lost 6; bases outside the gene matches: 16. The germline V gene has CDR1 SGDLS and CDR2 YYNGEE. This CDR3 comprises 17 residues. CDR3 amino acids: CASSPRGPAGDRDTQYF. The CDR3 region has the DNA TGTGCCAGCAGCCCAAGGGGCCCAGCGGGAGATCGCGATACGCAGTATTTT. Full variable domain (rest looked up from reference TRBV9 and TRBJ2-3): DSGVTQTPKHLITATGQRVTLRCSPRSGDLSVYWYQQSLDQGLQFLIQYYNGEERAKGNILERFSAQQFPDLHSELNLSSLELGDSALYFCASSPRGPAGDRDTQYFGPGTRLTVL.

The chain combines TRBV30 with TRBJ1-3; 11 nucleotides align to TRBD1. From germline, CDR1 is GTSNPN and CDR2 SVGIG (reference sequence). CDR3 length: 14 residues. J lost 4 bases, V lost 6 bases, and 5 bases had no gene match. CDR3 protein: CACSGQGGGNTIYF. The CDR3 DNA sequence: TGTGCCTGTTCGGGACAGGGGGGAGGAAACACCATATATTTT.

The chain employs TRBV7-9 and TRBJ2-2; D may be TRBD2 (6 bases). With 5 bases removed from V and 4 bases from J, the gap between germline ends came to 14 bases. The CDR3 loop spans 15 amino acids. Germline V gene lookup returns CDR1 SEHNR and CDR2 FQNEAQ (reference sequence). The CDR3 sequence: CASSTRDGGTGELFF. In DNA form, the CDR3 reads TGTGCCAGCAGCACCCGGGACGGGGGCACCGGGGAGCTGTTTTTT.

In this sample, this clone turned up a few times. This chain connects TRBV6-5 to TRBJ1-6; 9 bases map to TRBD1. This CDR3 has 13 amino acids. V lost 5 bases and J lost 12; bases outside the gene matches: 5. The germline V gene has CDR1 MNHEY and CDR2 SVGAGI. The CDR3 coding sequence is TGTGCCAGCAGTGATGGGACAGGGCAACCCCTCCACTTT. Translating gives CASSDGTGQPLHF.